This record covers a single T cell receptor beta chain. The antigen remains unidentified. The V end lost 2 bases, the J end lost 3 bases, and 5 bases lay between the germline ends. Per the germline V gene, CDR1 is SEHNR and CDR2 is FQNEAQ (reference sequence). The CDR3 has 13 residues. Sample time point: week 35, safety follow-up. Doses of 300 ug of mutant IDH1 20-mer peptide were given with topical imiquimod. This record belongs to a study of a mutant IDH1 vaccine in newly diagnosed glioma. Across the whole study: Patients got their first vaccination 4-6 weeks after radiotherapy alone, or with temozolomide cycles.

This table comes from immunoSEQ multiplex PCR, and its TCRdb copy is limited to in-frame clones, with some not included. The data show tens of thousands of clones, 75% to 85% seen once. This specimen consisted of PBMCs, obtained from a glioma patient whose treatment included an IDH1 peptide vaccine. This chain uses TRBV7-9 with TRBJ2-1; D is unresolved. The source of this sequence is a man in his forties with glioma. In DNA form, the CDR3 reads TGTGCCAGCAGCTTAATGGACTACAATGAGCAGTTCTTC. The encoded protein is CASSLMDYNEQFF. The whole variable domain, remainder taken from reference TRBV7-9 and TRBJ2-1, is DTGVSQNPRHKITKRGQNVTFRCDPISEHNRLYWYRQTLGQGPEFLTYFQNEAQLEKSRLLSDRFSAERPKGSFSTLEIQRTEQGDSAMYLCASSLMDYNEQFFGPGTRLTVL.